One sample yielded the 29 T cell receptor beta chains listed below, sequenced in a study of T cells in Graves' hyperthyroidism and ophthalmopathy. The investigators amplified TCR beta CDR3 regions from RNA transcripts. TCR CDR3 underwent first-round RT-PCR with the HTBI primer set. TCRdb fed the multiplex PCR reads into MiXCR, producing one record per CDR3 protein. The sample carries about 500,000 distinct CDR3 sequences, 15% to 20% recorded once. The sequenced material came from blood. These receptors all stem from a woman aged 18-35 years with Graves' ophthalmopathy.

This clonotype was recorded many times. V and J are TRBV12-5 and TRBJ2-5, with 10 bases aligning to TRBD2. The CDR3 is made up of 14 amino acids. J lost 4 bases, V lost 7 bases, and 6 bases had no gene match. The V gene's germline CDR1 is LGHNT and CDR2 FRNRAP. The chain's CDR3 is CASASGRAGETQYF. CDR3 in DNA: TGTGCTAGTGCCAGCGGGAGGGCCGGAGAGACCCAGTACTTC. Full variable domain (rest looked up from reference TRBV12-5 and TRBJ2-5): DARVTQTPRHKVTEMGQEVTMRCQPILGHNTVFWYRQTMMQGLELLAYFRNRAPLDDSGMPKDRFSAEMPDATLATLKIQPSEPRDSAVYFCASASGRAGETQYFGPGTRLLVL.

At least ten counts were recorded for this clonotype. The V call is TRBV7-2, the J call TRBJ1-1, with D uncertain. From germline, CDR1 is SGHTA and CDR2 FQGNSA. CDR3 length: 14 residues. V lost 2 bases, J lost 0 bases, and 7 bases lay in between. CDR3 in DNA: TGTGCCAGCAGCTTAAACCAGATGAACACTGAAGCTTTCTTT. The encoded protein is CASSLNQMNTEAFF.

This clonotype was counted many times. The chain employs TRBV5-1 and TRBJ2-3; D uncertain. There are 18 residues in the CDR3. V lost 0 bases to trimming and J lost 2 bases, with 19 bases between them. The germline V gene has CDR1 SGHRS and CDR2 YFSETQ. CDR3 bases: TGCGCCAGCAGCTTGGCCACTCGCCTGTGGCCTCCCACAGATACGCAGTATTTT. Its protein is CASSLATRLWPPTDTQYF.

The chain links TRBV6-1 to TRBJ2-7; weak D call: TRBD1 (6 bases). Germline values: CDR1 MNHNS, CDR2 SASEGT. This CDR3 is built from 14 residues. With 1 base removed from V and 6 bases from J, the gap between germline ends came to 13 bases. This CDR3 is CASSEGVGGREQYF. In DNA, the CDR3 is TGTGCCAGCAGTGAAGGGGTAGGGGGACGCGAGCAGTACTTC.

V usage is TRBV28 and J usage is TRBJ1-1; 7 bases match TRBD1. The CDR3 covers 14 residues. Germline trimming cut 7 bases from V and 3 bases from J; bases unmatched to any gene: 8. Germline CDR1 reads MDHEN; CDR2 reads SYDVKM. CDR3 bases: TGTGCCAGCACCCCAGGGGGTGGGTACACTGAAGCTTTCTTT. It is translated as CASTPGGGYTEAFF.

The J gene is TRBJ1-5, the V gene TRBV29-1; D not resolved. From germline, CDR1 is SQVTM and CDR2 ANQGSEA. Trimming stripped 4 bases from V and 0 bases from J, with 7 bases between. This CDR3 is 13 amino acids long. CDR3 DNA sequence: TGCAGCGTTGTGGACGGTAGCAATCAGCCCCAGCATTTT. Protein sequence: CSVVDGSNQPQHF.

Of note for this clonotype: It may be a read error: a sequence one base away is much more abundant. The chain recombines TRBV7-8 with TRBJ2-5; D tentatively fits TRBD1 or TRBD2 (5 bases each). Looked up from germline, CDR1 is SGHVS and CDR2 is FQNEAQ. This CDR3 has 16 amino acids. The V and J ends lost 4 bases and 1 base respectively, with 16 bases between them. The CDR3 sequence: CASSYPRQRGQETQYF. The CDR3 bases are TGTGCCAGCAGCTACCCAAGACAGAGGGGCCAAGAGACCCAGTACTTC.

The rearrangement uses TRBV9 and TRBJ2-2, with TRBD2 identical over 11 bases. The CDR3 runs 18 residues. J gave up 3 bases and V 1 base, and 8 bases lay outside the gene matches. CDR1 is SGDLS and CDR2 is YYNGEE in the germline V gene. CDR3 protein: CASSVRVAGGVHTGELFF. The CDR3 region has the DNA TGTGCCAGCAGCGTAAGGGTAGCGGGAGGGGTACACACCGGGGAGCTGTTTTTT.

This clonotype was recorded many times. J is TRBJ2-3 and V is TRBV20-1; 8 bases align to TRBD1. V dropped 4 bases and J dropped 0; count of bases not matched to a gene: 12. The CDR3 is 17 residues long. CDR1 DFQATT and CDR2 SNEGSKA come from the germline V gene (reference sequence). Here the CDR3 reads CSAKTGDHSFSTDTQYF. In DNA, the CDR3 is TGCAGTGCTAAGACAGGGGACCACTCCTTTAGCACAGATACGCAGTATTTT.

Details on this clonotype: A much larger clone differs from this one at a single base, so this may be a read error. The CDR3 protein is CSVYDRGRGYGYTF. The CDR3 DNA reads TGCAGTGTTTATGACAGGGGAAGAGGCTATGGCTACACCTTC. The rearrangement uses TRBV20-1 and TRBJ1-2, with TRBD1 matching over 8 bases. J was trimmed by 4 bases and V by 7 bases; bases with no gene match: 11. Germline lookup yields CDR1 DFQATT and CDR2 SNEGSKA (reference sequence). The CDR3 is 14 residues long.

The chain has TRBV10-3 and TRBJ2-7; TRBD2 matches at 10 bases. Losses at the gene ends were 4 bases for V and 1 base for J; bases not matched to a gene: 7. CDR1 and CDR2 (germline): ENHRY, SYGVKD. The CDR3 covers 16 residues. The DNA for the CDR3 is TGTGCCATCAGTGCAACTACTAGCGGGGCTTCCTACGAGCAGTACTTC. As protein: CAISATTSGASYEQYF.

This sequence joins TRBV9 and TRBJ1-2; TRBD1 is a possible D gene (6 bases). The CDR3 is 18 residues long. The V gene lost 0 bases and the J gene lost 3 bases, with 21 bases spanning the gap. CDR1 and CDR2 (germline): SGDLS, YYNGEE. CDR3 bases: TGTGCCAGCAGCGTAGGGGGGCCGGGGACTGGGGATGACTATGGCTACACCTTC. It yields the protein CASSVGGPGTGDDYGYTF.

There are many counts of this clonotype. The V gene is TRBV27, the J gene TRBJ2-7, with 8 bases aligning to TRBD1. Germline V CDR1 and CDR2: MNHEY, SMNVEV (reference sequence). The trim removed 10 bases at V and 1 base at J, leaving 6 bases unmatched. This CDR3 contains 13 residues. The CDR3 here is CATRQGPSYEQYF. CDR3 bases: TGTGCCACGCGACAGGGGCCTTCCTACGAGCAGTACTTC.

V is TRBV7-3 and J is TRBJ2-2; no reliable D call. Trimming stripped 5 bases from V and 0 bases from J, with 7 bases between. Germline lookup yields CDR1 SGHTA and CDR2 FQGTGA. The CDR3 has 14 residues. The CDR3 DNA follows: TGTGCCAGCAGCCCCACACCGAACACCGGGGAGCTGTTTTTT. It translates to CASSPTPNTGELFF.

This clonotype was detected many times. The gene calls are TRBV5-1 and TRBJ1-1, with 7 bases fitting TRBD1. V shed 1 base and J 3 bases; nucleotides not matched to a gene: 6. Germline CDR1 SGHRS, CDR2 YFSETQ. The CDR3 is made up of 15 amino acids. The CDR3 protein is CASSLIGGKDTEAFF. The DNA for the CDR3 is TGCGCCAGCAGCTTGATAGGGGGCAAGGACACTGAAGCTTTCTTT.

V usage is TRBV11-2 and J usage is TRBJ1-4, with TRBD1 matching 8 bases. CDR1 SGHAT and CDR2 FQNNGV come from the germline V gene. V shed 6 bases and J 8 bases; nucleotides not matched to a gene: 8. This CDR3 has 14 amino acids. This CDR3 reads CASRSQGAGEKLFF. CDR3 in DNA: TGTGCCAGCAGATCTCAGGGGGCAGGGGAAAAACTGTTTTTT.

This clonotype has just a few counts. This chain uses TRBV7-9 with TRBJ2-3, with no clear D. Trimming shortened V by 0 bases and J by 4 bases, and 11 bases separated the two germline ends. CDR1 SEHNR and CDR2 FQNEAQ come from the germline V gene (reference sequence). This CDR3 spans 15 amino acids. The CDR3 spells CASSLALASSDTQYF. The CDR3 DNA sequence: TGTGCCAGCAGCTTAGCGCTTGCCAGCTCAGATACGCAGTATTTT.

This clonotype was counted ten times or more. This chain connects TRBV7-3 to TRBJ2-3; no definite D call. The V gene lost 4 bases and the J gene lost 2 bases, with 13 bases spanning the gap. The CDR3 has 15 amino acids. Germline V gives CDR1 SGHTA, CDR2 FQGTGA. CDR3 nucleotide sequence: TGTGCCAGCAGCTCCCTGGCCACAAACACAGATACGCAGTATTTT. As protein: CASSSLATNTDTQYF.

The table lists this clonotype with many counts. J is TRBJ2-7 and V is TRBV24-1; no definite D call. There are 14 residues in the CDR3. The V end was cut by 5 bases, the J end by 5 bases, with 15 bases between. Germline CDR1 reads KGHDR; CDR2 reads SFDVKD. The CDR3 DNA is TGTGCCACCAGTGGTGTTACGGCGGAGAACGAGCAGTACTTC. Amino acid sequence: CATSGVTAENEQYF.

The chain recombines TRBV7-8 with TRBJ1-5; D is uncertain. The V gene lost 2 bases and the J gene lost 5 bases, with 16 bases spanning the gap. CDR3 length equals 16 residues. Germline CDR1 and CDR2: SGHVS and FQNEAQ. The DNA of the CDR3 is TGTGCCAGCAGCTTAATCGACCGGTCGGGGTATCAGCCCCAGCATTTT. This gives the protein CASSLIDRSGYQPQHF.

Remarks on this clonotype: One junction end disagrees with the germline gene, perhaps due to a read error. The chain couples TRBV6-1 to TRBJ2-7; D not certain. Germline values: CDR1 MNHNS, CDR2 SASEGT. This CDR3 spans 14 amino acids. DNA of the CDR3: TGTGCCAGCAGTGAGTCGATGGATACCTACGAGCAATACTTC. The encoded protein is CASSESMDTYEQYF.

In its sample, this clonotype was seen many times. The chain couples TRBV28 to TRBJ1-3; D uncertain. V lost 3 bases and J 7 bases, leaving 10 bases between the germline ends. Per germline, CDR1 MDHEN and CDR2 SYDVKM. This CDR3 region has 13 residues. CDR3 loop: CASSLGRVNTIYF. The CDR3 DNA sequence: TGTGCCAGCAGTTTGGGAAGGGTGAACACCATATATTTT.

The V and J genes are TRBV6-1 and TRBJ2-1; D unresolved. The CDR3 spans 17 residues. V was trimmed by 5 bases and J by 0 bases, leaving 17 bases between them. Looked up from germline, CDR1 is MNHNS and CDR2 is SASEGT. CDR3 coding DNA: TGTGCCAGCAGTTTATCGAACAGAATATTCTCCTACAATGAGCAGTTCTTC. Its translation: CASSLSNRIFSYNEQFF.

This clonotype was seen more than once but under ten times. With a much larger clone just one base away, this may be a read error. J is TRBJ2-7 and V is TRBV27, with 7 bases fitting TRBD1. The junction had 4 bases not matched to a gene; V was cut back by 0 bases and J by 2 bases. CDR3 length: 15 amino acids. Germline V gives CDR1 MNHEY, CDR2 SMNVEV (reference sequence). The chain's CDR3 is CASSLSRDRAYEQYF. For the CDR3, the DNA is TGTGCCAGCAGTTTATCCCGGGACAGAGCCTACGAGCAGTACTTC.

In its sample, this clonotype was seen many times. This sequence joins TRBV2 and TRBJ1-1; D is ambiguous. Trimming took 3 bases from V and 0 from J, leaving 2 bases between them. In germline, CDR1 is SNHLY, CDR2 FYNNEI. The CDR3 spans 12 residues. CDR3 protein: CASSDLNTEAFF. The CDR3 DNA sequence: TGTGCCAGCAGTGACTTGAACACTGAAGCTTTCTTT.

This clonotype came up a few times. This rearrangement joins TRBV5-1 to TRBJ2-5; either TRBD1 or TRBD2 may fit D (6 bases each). The CDR3 sequence is 15 residues long. Trimming pared 3 bases from V and 1 base from J, leaving 13 bases between. The germline V gene has CDR1 SGHRS and CDR2 YFSETQ. CDR3 loop: CASSSAGEVQETQYF. The DNA for the CDR3 is TGCGCCAGCAGCTCGGCAGGGGAGGTCCAAGAGACCCAGTACTTC.

This clonotype was detected ten times or more. The chain employs TRBV18 and TRBJ2-1; D unclear. Trimming removed 2 bases from V and 5 bases from J, with 7 bases in between. The CDR3 has 13 amino acids. Germline lookup yields CDR1 KGHSH and CDR2 LQKENI. DNA of the CDR3: TGTGCCAGCTCACCAGGCAGCCACAATGAGCAGTTCTTC. As protein: CASSPGSHNEQFF.

In the case of this clonotype: At one end the junction does not follow the germline gene, possibly because of a read error. V and J are TRBV7-2 and TRBJ2-1, with D possibly matching TRBD2 (6 bases). In germline, CDR1 is SGHTA, CDR2 FQGNSA. This CDR3 is built from 17 residues. CDR3 coding DNA: TGTGCCGGCAGCTTACGGGCGACGGGGGACTCCTACAATGAGCAGTTCTTC. This sequence encodes CAGSLRATGDSYNEQFF.

This clonotype was observed many times. The V call is TRBV7-9, the J call TRBJ2-1; 8 nucleotides agree with TRBD1. CDR3 length: 15 amino acids. Germline CDR1 is SEHNR and CDR2 is FQNEAQ (reference sequence). V was pared by 3 bases and J by 1 base, with 2 bases of the junction left unmatched. The CDR3, as DNA: TGTGCCAGCAGCTTGGACAGGGAGTCCTACAATGAGCAGTTCTTC. Its translation: CASSLDRESYNEQFF.